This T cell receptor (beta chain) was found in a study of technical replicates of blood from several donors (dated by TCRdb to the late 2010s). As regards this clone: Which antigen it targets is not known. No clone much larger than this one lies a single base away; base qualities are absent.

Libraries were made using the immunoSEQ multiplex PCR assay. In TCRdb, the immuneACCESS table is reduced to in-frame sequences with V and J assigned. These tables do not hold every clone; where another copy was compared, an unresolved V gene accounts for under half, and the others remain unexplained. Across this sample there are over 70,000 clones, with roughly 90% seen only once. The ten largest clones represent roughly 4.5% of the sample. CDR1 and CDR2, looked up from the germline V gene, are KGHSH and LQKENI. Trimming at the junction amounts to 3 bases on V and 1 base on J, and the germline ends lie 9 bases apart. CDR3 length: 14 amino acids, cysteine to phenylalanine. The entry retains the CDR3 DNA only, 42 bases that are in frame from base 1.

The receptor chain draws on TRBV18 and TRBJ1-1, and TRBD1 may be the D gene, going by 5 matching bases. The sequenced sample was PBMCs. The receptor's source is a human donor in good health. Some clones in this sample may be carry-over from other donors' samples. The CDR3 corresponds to CASSPWGGNTEAFF. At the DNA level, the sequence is TGTGCCAGCTCACCTTGGGGCGGGAACACTGAAGCTTTCTTT.